This T cell receptor (beta chain) was observed in a study of blood T cells in healthy people across ages. V lost 2 bases and J 1 base, leaving 5 bases between the germline ends. The CDR3 spans 13 residues. Germline CDR1 is MNHEY and CDR2 is SVGAGI. This clonotype came up a few times. The second PCR ran about 6 to 11 cycles with a sample-barcoded 5' primer and J-beta primers. Using its own MiXCR run on the 5' RACE reads, TCRdb lists one record per CDR3 protein. The sample lists roughly 800,000 distinct CDR3 sequences; 20% to 25% were seen once. In addition, the sample was reused for a study of T cells of mothers and their children. That report adds: Researchers found no T cell clones that were persistent and microchimeric.

This receptor was taken from a boy under 18 in good health. The sequenced sample was blood. The V call is TRBV6-5, the J call TRBJ2-5; TRBD1 is a possible D gene (5 bases). The CDR3 DNA reads as TGTGCCAGCAGTTACGACAGCCAAGAGACCCAGTACTTC. Its translation is CASSYDSQETQYF.